This T cell receptor (beta chain) was recorded in a study of T cells in Graves' hyperthyroidism and ophthalmopathy. Germline values: CDR1 SGHDT, CDR2 YYEEEE. This CDR3 region has 17 residues. The J segment lost 6 bases and the V segment lost 4 bases, leaving 13 bases of the junction unmatched. This clonotype was seen just once. TCR beta CDR3 regions were amplified from RNA transcripts. HTBI primers were employed in a first-round RT-PCR of the TCR CDR3. TCRdb re-called the multiplex PCR reads through MiXCR, storing one row per CDR3 protein. This repertoire shows some 370,000 distinct CDR3 sequences, over 12% found once; its top ten account for 25% to 30%.

The source material was blood. The chain is built from TRBV5-6 and TRBJ1-6; 7 bases match TRBD1. The sequence came from a man in his fifties with Graves' ophthalmopathy. The CDR3 region is CASSTDTDRIGNSPLHF. DNA for the CDR3: TGTGCCAGCAGCACGGACACGGACAGGATCGGTAATTCACCCCTCCACTTT. Variable domain in full (rest from reference TRBV5-6 and TRBJ1-6): DAGVTQSPTHLIKTRGQQVTLRCSPKSGHDTVSWYQQALGQGPQFIFQYYEEEERQRGNFPDRFSGHQFPNYSSELNVNALLLGDSALYLCASSTDTDRIGNSPLHFGNGTRLTVT.